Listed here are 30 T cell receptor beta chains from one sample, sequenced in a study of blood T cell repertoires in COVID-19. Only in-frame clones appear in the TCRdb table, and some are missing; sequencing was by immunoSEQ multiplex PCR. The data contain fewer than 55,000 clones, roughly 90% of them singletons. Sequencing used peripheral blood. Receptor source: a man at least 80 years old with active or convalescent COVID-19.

CDR3 loop: CASRAPTGEQYF. CDR3 nucleotides: TGTGCCAGCAGGGCCCCGACAGGCGAGCAGTACTTC. This sequence joins TRBV27 and TRBJ2-7; D possibly corresponds to TRBD1 (6 bases). Looked up from germline, CDR1 is MNHEY and CDR2 is SMNVEV (reference sequence). Trimming removed 6 bases at V and 6 bases at J, with 12 bases between. There are 12 residues in the CDR3.

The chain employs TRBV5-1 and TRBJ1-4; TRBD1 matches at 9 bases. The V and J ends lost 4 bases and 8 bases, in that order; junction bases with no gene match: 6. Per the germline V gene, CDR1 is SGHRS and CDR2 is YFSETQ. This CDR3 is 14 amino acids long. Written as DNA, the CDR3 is TGCGCCAGCAGCCCGGGACAGGGAGGGGAAAAACTGTTTTTT. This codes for CASSPGQGGEKLFF.

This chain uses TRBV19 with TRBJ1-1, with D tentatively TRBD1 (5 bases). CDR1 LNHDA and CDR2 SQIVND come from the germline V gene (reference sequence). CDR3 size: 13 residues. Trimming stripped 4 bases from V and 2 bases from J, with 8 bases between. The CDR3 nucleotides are TGTGCCAGTAGTACCACAGGTAACACTGAAGCTTTCTTT. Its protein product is CASSTTGNTEAFF.

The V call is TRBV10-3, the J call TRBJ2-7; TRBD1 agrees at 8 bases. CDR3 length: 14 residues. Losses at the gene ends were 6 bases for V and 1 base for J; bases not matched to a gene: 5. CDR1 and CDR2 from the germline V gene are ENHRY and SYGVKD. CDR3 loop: CAISGTGDSYEQYF. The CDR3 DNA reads TGTGCCATCAGCGGGACAGGCGATTCCTACGAGCAGTACTTC.

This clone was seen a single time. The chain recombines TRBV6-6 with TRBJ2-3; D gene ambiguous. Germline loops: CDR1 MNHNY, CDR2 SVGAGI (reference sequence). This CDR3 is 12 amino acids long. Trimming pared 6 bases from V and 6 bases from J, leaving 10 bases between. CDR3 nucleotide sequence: TGTGCCAGCAGCTACGAGAGGGATACGCAGTATTTT. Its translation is CASSYERDTQYF.

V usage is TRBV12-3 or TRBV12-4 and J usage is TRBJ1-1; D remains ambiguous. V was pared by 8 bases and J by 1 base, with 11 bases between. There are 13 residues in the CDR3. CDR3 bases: TGTGCCAGCCTAAAAACAGAGAACACTGAAGCTTTCTTT. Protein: CASLKTENTEAFF.

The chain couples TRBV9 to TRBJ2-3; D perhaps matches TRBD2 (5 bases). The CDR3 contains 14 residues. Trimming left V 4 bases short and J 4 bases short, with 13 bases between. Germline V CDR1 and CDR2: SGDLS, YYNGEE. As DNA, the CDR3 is TGTGCCAGCAGCACCACGGGATTCGCAGATACGCAGTATTTT. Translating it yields CASSTTGFADTQYF.

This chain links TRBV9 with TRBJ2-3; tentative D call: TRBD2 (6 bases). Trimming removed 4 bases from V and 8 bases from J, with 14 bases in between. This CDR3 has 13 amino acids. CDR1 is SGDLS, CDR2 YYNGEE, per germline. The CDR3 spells CASSSRGSVTQYF. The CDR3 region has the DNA TGTGCCAGCAGCTCCCGGGGGAGCGTTACGCAGTATTTT.

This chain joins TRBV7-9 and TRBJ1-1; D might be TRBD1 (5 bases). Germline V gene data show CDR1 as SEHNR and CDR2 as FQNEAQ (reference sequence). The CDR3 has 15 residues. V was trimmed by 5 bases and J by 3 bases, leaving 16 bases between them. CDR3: CASSPQARVDTEAFF. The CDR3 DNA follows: TGTGCCAGCAGCCCCCAGGCCAGGGTTGACACTGAAGCTTTCTTT.

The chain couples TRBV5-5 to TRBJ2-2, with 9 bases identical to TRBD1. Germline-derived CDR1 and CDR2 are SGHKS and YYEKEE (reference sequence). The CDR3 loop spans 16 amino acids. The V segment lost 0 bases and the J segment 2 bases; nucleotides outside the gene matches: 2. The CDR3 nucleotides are TGTGCCAGCAGCTTGGGGGACAGGGTTAACACCGGGGAGCTGTTTTTT. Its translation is CASSLGDRVNTGELFF.

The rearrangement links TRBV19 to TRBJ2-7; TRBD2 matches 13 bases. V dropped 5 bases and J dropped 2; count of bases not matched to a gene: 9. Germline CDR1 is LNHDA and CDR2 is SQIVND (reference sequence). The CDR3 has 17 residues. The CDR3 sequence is CASSPHLLAGGPYEQYF. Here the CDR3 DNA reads TGTGCCAGTAGTCCTCATTTACTAGCGGGGGGGCCCTACGAGCAGTACTTC. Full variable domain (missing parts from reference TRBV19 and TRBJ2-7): DGGITQSPKYLFRKEGQNVTLSCEQNLNHDAMYWYRQDPGQGLRLIYYSQIVNDFQKGDIAEGYSVSREKKESFPLTVTSAQKNPTAFYLCASSPHLLAGGPYEQYFGPGTRLTVT.

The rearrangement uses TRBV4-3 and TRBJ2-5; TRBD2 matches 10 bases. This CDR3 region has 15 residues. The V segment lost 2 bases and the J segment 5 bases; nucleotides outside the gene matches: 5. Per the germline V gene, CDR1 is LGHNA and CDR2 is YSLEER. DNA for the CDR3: TGCGCCAGCAGCCAAACTCAGCGGGAGGGCGAGACCCAGTACTTC. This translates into CASSQTQREGETQYF.

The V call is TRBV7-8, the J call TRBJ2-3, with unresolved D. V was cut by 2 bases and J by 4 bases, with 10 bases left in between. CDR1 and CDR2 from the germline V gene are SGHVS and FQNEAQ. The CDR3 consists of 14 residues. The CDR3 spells CASSLTRVADTQYF. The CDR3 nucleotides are TGTGCCAGCAGCTTAACCCGGGTCGCAGATACGCAGTATTTT.

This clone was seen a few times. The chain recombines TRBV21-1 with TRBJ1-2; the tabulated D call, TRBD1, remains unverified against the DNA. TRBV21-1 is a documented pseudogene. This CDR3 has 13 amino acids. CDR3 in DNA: TGTGCCAGCAGTCAAACAGGACCCTATGGCTACACCTTC. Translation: CASSQTGPYGYTF.

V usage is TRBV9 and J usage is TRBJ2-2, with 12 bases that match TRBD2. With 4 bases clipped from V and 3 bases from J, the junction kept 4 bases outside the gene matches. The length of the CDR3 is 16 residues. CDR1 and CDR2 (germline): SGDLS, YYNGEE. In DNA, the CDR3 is TGTGCCAGCAGCCTGAGACTAGCGGGAGACACCGGGGAGCTGTTTTTT. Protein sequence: CASSLRLAGDTGELFF.

The CDR3 spells CASSAEDRSNTGELFF. For the CDR3, the DNA is TGTGCCAGCAGCGCGGAGGACAGATCGAACACCGGGGAGCTGTTTTTT. The J gene is TRBJ2-2, the V gene TRBV9, with TRBD1 as a possible D gene (6 bases). The germline V gene has CDR1 SGDLS and CDR2 YYNGEE. The CDR3 spans 16 residues. Deletions cut 3 bases from V and 0 bases from J, with 12 bases between.

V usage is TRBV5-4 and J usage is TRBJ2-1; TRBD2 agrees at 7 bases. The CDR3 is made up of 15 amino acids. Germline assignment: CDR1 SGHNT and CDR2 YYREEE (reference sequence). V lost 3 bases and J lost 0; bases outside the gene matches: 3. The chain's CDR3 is CASSYERGSYNEQFF. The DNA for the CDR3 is TGTGCCAGCAGCTATGAGCGGGGCTCCTACAATGAGCAGTTCTTC.

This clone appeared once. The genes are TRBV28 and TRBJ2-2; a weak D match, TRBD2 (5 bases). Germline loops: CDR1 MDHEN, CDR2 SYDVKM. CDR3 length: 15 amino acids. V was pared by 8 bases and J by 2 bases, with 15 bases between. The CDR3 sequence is CASLGPADNTGELFF. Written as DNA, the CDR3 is TGTGCCAGCCTCGGACCAGCGGATAACACCGGGGAGCTGTTTTTT.

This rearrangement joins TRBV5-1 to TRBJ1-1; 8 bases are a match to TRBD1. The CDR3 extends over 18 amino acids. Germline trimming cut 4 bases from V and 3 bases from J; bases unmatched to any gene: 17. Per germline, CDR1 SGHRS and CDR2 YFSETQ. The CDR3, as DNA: TGCGCCAGCAGCCGCACCTACGACAGGGGATCGGGGGACACTGAAGCTTTCTTT. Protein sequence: CASSRTYDRGSGDTEAFF.

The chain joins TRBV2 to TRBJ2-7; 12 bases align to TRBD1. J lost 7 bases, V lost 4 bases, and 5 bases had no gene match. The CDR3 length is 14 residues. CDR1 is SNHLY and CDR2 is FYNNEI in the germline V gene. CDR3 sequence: CASSAGQGAGEQYF. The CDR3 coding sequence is TGTGCCAGCAGTGCGGGACAGGGGGCGGGAGAGCAGTACTTC.

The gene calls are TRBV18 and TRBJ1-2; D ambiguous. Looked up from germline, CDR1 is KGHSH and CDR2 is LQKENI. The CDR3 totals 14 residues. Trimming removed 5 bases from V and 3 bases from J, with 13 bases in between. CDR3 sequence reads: CASSKTDRDYGYTF. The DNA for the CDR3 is TGTGCCAGCTCAAAAACAGATCGAGACTATGGCTACACCTTC.

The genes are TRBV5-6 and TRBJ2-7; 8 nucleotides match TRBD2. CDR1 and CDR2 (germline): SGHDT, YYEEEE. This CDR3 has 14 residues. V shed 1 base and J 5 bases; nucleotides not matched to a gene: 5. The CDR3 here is CASSLREGLNEQYF. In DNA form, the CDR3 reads TGTGCCAGCAGCTTGCGGGAGGGCCTAAACGAGCAGTACTTC.

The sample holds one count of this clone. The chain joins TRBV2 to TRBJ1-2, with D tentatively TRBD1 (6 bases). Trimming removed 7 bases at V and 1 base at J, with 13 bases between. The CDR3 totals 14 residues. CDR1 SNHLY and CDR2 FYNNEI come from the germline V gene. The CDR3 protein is CASTPFRGNYGYTF. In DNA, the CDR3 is TGTGCCAGCACCCCCTTCAGGGGTAACTATGGCTACACCTTC. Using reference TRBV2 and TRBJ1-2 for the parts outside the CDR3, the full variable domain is EPEVTQTPSHQVTQMGQEVILRCVPISNHLYFYWYRQILGQKVEFLVSFYNNEISEKSEIFDDQFSVERPDGSNFTLKIRSTKLEDSAMYFCASTPFRGNYGYTFGSGTRLTVV.

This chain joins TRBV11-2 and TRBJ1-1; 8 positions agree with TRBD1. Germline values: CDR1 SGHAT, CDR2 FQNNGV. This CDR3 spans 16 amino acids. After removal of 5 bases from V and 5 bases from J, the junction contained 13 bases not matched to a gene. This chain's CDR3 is CASSRGQGRFSTEAFF. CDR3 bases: TGTGCCAGCAGCCGAGGACAGGGCAGGTTTTCGACTGAAGCTTTCTTT. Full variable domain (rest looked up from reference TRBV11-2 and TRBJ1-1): EAGVAQSPRYKIIEKRQSVAFWCNPISGHATLYWYQQILGQGPKLLIQFQNNGVVDDSQLPKDRFSAERLKGVDSTLKIQPAKLEDSAVYLCASSRGQGRFSTEAFFGQGTRLTVV.

In DNA form, the CDR3 reads TGTGCCAGCAGTCGGGACAAAAATCAGCCCCAGCATTTT. Protein product: CASSRDKNQPQHF. The chain carries TRBV6-5 and TRBJ1-5; D might be TRBD1 (6 bases). The CDR3 has 13 residues. The V gene's germline CDR1 is MNHEY and CDR2 SVGAGI. V was clipped by 5 bases and J by 4 bases, with 9 bases between them.

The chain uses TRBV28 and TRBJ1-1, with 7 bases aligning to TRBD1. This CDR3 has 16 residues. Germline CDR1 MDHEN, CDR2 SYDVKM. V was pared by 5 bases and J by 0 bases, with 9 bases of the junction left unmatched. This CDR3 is CASSPPEQGMNTEAFF. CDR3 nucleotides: TGTGCCAGCAGTCCGCCGGAACAGGGGATGAACACTGAAGCTTTCTTT.

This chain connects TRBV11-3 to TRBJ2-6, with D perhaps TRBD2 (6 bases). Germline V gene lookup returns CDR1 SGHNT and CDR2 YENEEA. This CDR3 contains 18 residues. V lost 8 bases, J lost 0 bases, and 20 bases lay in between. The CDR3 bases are TGTGCCAGCTCAGCTGATAGGGGACTTGCCTCTGGGGCCAACGTCCTGACTTTC. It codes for CASSADRGLASGANVLTF.

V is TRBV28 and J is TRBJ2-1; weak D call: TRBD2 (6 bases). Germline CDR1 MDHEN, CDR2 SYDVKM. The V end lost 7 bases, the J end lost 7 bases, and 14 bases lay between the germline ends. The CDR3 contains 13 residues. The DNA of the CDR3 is TGTGCCAGCAACTCGGGGGATTATAATGAGCAGTTCTTC. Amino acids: CASNSGDYNEQFF.

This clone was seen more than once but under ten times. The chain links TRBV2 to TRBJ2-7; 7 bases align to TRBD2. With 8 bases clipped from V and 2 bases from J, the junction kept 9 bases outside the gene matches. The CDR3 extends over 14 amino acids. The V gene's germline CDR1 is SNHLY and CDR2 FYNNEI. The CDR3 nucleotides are TGTGCCAGCGGGGCCGCTAGCGGAGCCTACGAGCAGTACTTC. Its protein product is CASGAASGAYEQYF.

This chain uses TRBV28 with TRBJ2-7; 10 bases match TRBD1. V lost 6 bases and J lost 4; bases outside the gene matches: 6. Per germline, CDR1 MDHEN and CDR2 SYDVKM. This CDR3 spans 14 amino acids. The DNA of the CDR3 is TGTGCCAGCAGCTCCGGGGACAGGGGTTACGAGCAGTACTTC. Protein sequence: CASSSGDRGYEQYF.